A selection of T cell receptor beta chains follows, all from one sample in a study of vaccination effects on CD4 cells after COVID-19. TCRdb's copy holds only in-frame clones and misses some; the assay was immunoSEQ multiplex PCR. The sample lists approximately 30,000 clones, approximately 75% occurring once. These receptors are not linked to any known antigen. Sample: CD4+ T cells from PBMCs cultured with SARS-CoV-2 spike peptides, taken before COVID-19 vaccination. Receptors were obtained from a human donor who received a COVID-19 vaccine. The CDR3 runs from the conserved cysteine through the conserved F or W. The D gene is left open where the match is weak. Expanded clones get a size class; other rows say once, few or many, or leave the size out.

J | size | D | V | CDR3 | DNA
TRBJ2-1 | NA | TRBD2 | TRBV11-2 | CASSSLSGSSYNEQFF | TGTGCCAGCAGCTCTCTTAGCGGGAGCTCCTACAATGAGCAGTTCTTC
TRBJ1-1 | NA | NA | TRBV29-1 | CSVDRGTSEAFF | TGCAGCGTTGACCGTGGGACATCCGAAGCTTTCTTT
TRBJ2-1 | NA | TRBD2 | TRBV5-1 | CASSLSLSGSSEQFF | TGCGCCAGCAGCTTGTCCCTTAGCGGGAGCTCTGAGCAGTTCTTC
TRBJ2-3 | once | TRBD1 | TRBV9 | CASSVVGGTGRTDTQYF | TGTGCCAGCAGCGTCGTAGGGGGGACAGGGAGAACAGATACGCAGTATTTT
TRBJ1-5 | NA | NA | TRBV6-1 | CASSEIRQGYSNQPQHF | TGTGCCAGCAGTGAAATAAGGCAGGGGTATAGCAATCAGCCCCAGCATTTT
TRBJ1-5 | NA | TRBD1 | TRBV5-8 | CASSPDRGGYQPQHF | TGTGCCAGCAGCCCGGACAGGGGGGGATATCAGCCCCAGCATTTT
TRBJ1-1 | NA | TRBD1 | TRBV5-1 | CASSPRDRLLLGNTEAFF | TGCGCCAGCAGCCCCCGGGACAGGCTTCTGTTGGGGAACACTGAAGCTTTCTTT
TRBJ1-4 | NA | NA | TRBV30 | CAWSADRLNEKLFF | TGTGCCTGGAGCGCCGACCGACTTAATGAAAAACTGTTTTTT
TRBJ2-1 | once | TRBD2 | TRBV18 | CASSPGLAGSHEQFF | TGTGCCAGCTCACCAGGACTAGCGGGATCCCATGAGCAGTTCTTC
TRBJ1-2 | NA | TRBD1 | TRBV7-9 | CASSVQRGRGDYGYTF | TGTGCCAGCAGCGTTCAGCGTGGCAGGGGGGACTATGGCTACACCTTC
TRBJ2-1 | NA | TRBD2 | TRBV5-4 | CASSSGTSGSYNEQFF | TGTGCCAGCAGCTCCGGGACTAGCGGGAGCTACAATGAGCAGTTCTTC
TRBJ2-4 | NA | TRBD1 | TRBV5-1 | CASSATGDKNIQYF | TGCGCCAGCAGCGCGACAGGGGATAAAAACATTCAGTACTTC
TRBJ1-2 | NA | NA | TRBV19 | CASRRQETNYGYTF | TGTGCCAGTAGGAGACAGGAGACTAACTATGGCTACACCTTC
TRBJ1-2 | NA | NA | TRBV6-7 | CASLLTSTF | TGTGCCAGCCTCTTGACTAGCACCTTC
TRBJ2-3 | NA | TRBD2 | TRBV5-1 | CASSQGTSGSTDTQYF | TGCGCCAGCAGCCAAGGGACTAGCGGGAGCACAGATACGCAGTATTTT
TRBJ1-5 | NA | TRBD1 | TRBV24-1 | CATQGYSNQPQHF | TGTGCCACACAGGGGTATAGCAATCAGCCCCAGCATTTT
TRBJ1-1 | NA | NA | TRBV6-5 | CASSYGGVATEAFF | TGTGCCAGCAGTTACGGCGGGGTGGCCACTGAAGCTTTCTTT
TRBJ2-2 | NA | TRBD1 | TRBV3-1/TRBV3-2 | CASSTRTGNTGELFF | TGTGCCAGCAGCACCCGGACAGGGAACACCGGGGAGCTGTTTTTT
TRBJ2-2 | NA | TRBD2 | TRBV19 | CASSSRGAGELFF | TGTGCCAGTAGTTCCCGGGGGGCCGGGGAGCTGTTTTTT
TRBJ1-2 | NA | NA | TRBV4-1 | CASSQGTQGGYGYTF | TGCGCCAGCAGCCAAGGTACACAGGGAGGCTATGGCTACACCTTC
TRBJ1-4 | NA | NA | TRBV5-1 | CASSLFGTQNEKLFF | TGCGCCAGCAGCTTGTTCGGAACTCAAAATGAAAAACTGTTTTTT
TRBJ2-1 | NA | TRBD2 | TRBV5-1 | CASSLALAGANNEQFF | TGCGCCAGCAGCTTGGCACTAGCGGGTGCTAACAATGAGCAGTTCTTC
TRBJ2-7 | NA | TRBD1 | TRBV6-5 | CASRGQGHEQYF | TGTGCCAGCAGGGGACAGGGTCACGAGCAGTACTTC
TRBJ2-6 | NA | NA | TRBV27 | CASSVQGIANVLTF | TGTGCCAGCAGTGTTCAGGGGATAGCCAACGTCCTGACTTTC
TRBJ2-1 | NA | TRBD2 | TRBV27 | CASSSLLAGGNNEQFF | TGTGCCAGCAGCTCCCTACTAGCGGGAGGAAACAATGAGCAGTTCTTC
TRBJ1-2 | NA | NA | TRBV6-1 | CASSEGGGVRGYTF | TGTGCCAGCAGTGAAGGTGGTGGGGTGAGGGGCTACACCTTC
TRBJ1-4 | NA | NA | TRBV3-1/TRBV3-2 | CASSQKRGRAEKLFF | TGTGCCAGCAGCCAAAAACGGGGCAGGGCGGAAAAACTGTTTTTT
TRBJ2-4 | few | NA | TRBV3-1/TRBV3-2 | CASSQARTGAKNIQYF | TGTGCCAGCAGCCAAGCCCGGACGGGGGCCAAAAACATTCAGTACTTC
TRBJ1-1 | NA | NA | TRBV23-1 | CASSQELTGLRAEAFF | TGCGCCAGCAGTCAAGAATTAACAGGGCTTCGGGCTGAAGCTTTCTTT
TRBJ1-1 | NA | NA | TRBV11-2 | CASSHTAWKMNTEAFF | TGTGCCAGCAGCCATACGGCGTGGAAAATGAACACTGAAGCTTTCTTT
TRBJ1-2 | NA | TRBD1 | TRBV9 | CASSSTGSWYGYTF | TGTGCCAGCAGCTCGACAGGGTCCTGGTATGGCTACACCTTC
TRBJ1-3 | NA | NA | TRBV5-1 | CASSSGLPGSGNTIYF | TGCGCCAGCAGCTCTGGCCTCCCCGGCTCTGGAAACACCATATATTTT
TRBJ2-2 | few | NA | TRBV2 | CASKRTDSTGELFF | TGTGCCAGCAAAAGGACAGATTCCACCGGGGAGCTGTTTTTT
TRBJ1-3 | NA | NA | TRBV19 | CASSIGPRSGNTIYF | TGTGCCAGTAGTATAGGCCCGAGGTCTGGAAACACCATATATTTT
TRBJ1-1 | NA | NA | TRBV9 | CASSVDLNTEAFF | TGTGCCAGCAGCGTAGACCTGAACACTGAAGCTTTCTTT
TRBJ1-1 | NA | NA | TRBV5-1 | CASSFDLTNTEAFF | TGCGCCAGCAGCTTCGACCTCACGAACACTGAAGCTTTCTTT
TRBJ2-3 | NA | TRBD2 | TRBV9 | CASGTSGGSTDTQYF | TGTGCCAGCGGGACTAGCGGGGGGTCCACAGATACGCAGTATTTT
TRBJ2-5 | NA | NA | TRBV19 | CASSIVSRQETQYF | TGTGCCAGTAGTATAGTCTCCAGACAAGAGACCCAGTACTTC
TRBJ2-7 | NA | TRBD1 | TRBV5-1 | CASTLGTGGYEQYF | TGCGCCAGCACCTTAGGAACAGGGGGCTATGAGCAGTACTTC
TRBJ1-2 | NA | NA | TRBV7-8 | CASSLRGAGRSPNYGYTF | TGTGCCAGCAGCTTAAGGGGGGCTGGCAGATCCCCTAACTATGGCTACACCTTC